What follows are 27 T cell receptor beta chains derived from one specimen sequenced in a study of shared clonotypes between healthy human individuals. Only CD45RO-negative cells positively selected for CCR7 counted as naive CD8 cells, so terminally differentiated effector memory CD45RA+ cells were excluded. Sequenced by immunoSEQ multiplex PCR; TCRdb stores in-frame clones only, minus some. The sample lists roughly 2.1 million clones; about 93% were seen once. The sequencing input was naive CD8+ T cells from PBMCs. These receptors came from a man younger than 35 in good health. Some clones in this sample may be carry-over from other donors' samples.

The genes are TRBV27 and TRBJ2-1; possible D gene TRBD1, 6 bases. The CDR3 covers 15 residues. Trimming pared 5 bases from V and 0 bases from J, leaving 11 bases between. The germline V gene has CDR1 MNHEY and CDR2 SMNVEV (reference sequence). DNA for the CDR3: TGTGCCAGCAGTACATGGACAGACTCCTACAATGAGCAGTTCTTC. Translated: CASSTWTDSYNEQFF.

This clone was detected only once. The chain has TRBV4-1 and TRBJ2-7, with a possible D match to TRBD2 (5 bases). V was clipped by 1 base and J by 3 bases, with 10 bases between them. The CDR3 has 14 amino acids. Germline V gene data show CDR1 as MGHRA and CDR2 as YSYEKL. The DNA for the CDR3 is TGCGCCAGCAGCCAAGTGGCGGGCGGCTACGAGCAGTACTTC. Translated, it gives CASSQVAGGYEQYF.

The chain employs TRBV28 and TRBJ1-1; D gene ambiguous. The CDR3 is 12 amino acids. Looked up from germline, CDR1 is MDHEN and CDR2 is SYDVKM. Trimming pared 6 bases from V and 4 bases from J, leaving 9 bases between. The CDR3 sequence is CASSPTVTEAFF. Here the CDR3 DNA reads TGTGCCAGCAGCCCGACCGTCACTGAAGCTTTCTTT.

The CDR3 DNA follows: TGTGCCAGTAGTCTTCGGGACAGGAGGTACAATGAGCAGTTCTTC. Residues: CASSLRDRRYNEQFF. The rearrangement joins TRBV19 to TRBJ2-1; TRBD1 aligns across 8 bases. Trimming at V came to 5 bases and at J to 4 bases, leaving 7 bases not matched to a gene. Germline CDR1 and CDR2: LNHDA and SQIVND (reference sequence). This CDR3 comprises 15 residues.

This clone showed up just once. The chain employs TRBV27 and TRBJ2-3; D is tentatively TRBD1 or TRBD2 (6 bases each). Germline V lookup: CDR1 MNHEY, CDR2 SMNVEV (reference sequence). V gave up 3 bases and J gave up 5 bases, with 15 bases separating them. This CDR3 contains 15 residues. In DNA, the CDR3 is TGTGCCAGCAGTTTTTGGCAGGAGGGGGAAGATACGCAGTATTTT. As protein: CASSFWQEGEDTQYF.

The rearrangement uses TRBV4-1 and TRBJ1-5; TRBD1 is a possible D gene (6 bases). This CDR3 spans 15 amino acids. V lost 0 bases to trimming and J lost 6 bases, with 12 bases between them. CDR1 MGHRA and CDR2 YSYEKL come from the germline V gene. CDR3 protein: CASSQDIQGGQPQHF. The CDR3, as DNA: TGCGCCAGCAGCCAAGATATACAGGGTGGTCAGCCCCAGCATTTT.

This clone was observed once. The rearrangement uses TRBV5-6 and TRBJ1-2; D call uncertain. V was trimmed by 1 base and J by 2 bases, leaving 6 bases between them. Germline values: CDR1 SGHDT, CDR2 YYEEEE. This CDR3 is built from 13 residues. The CDR3 here is CASSLRLNYGYTF. Here the CDR3 DNA reads TGTGCCAGCAGCTTGAGGCTGAACTATGGCTACACCTTC.

V usage is TRBV19 and J usage is TRBJ2-3; 11 bases line up with TRBD2. This CDR3 has 21 amino acids. Looked up from germline, CDR1 is LNHDA and CDR2 is SQIVND (reference sequence). J lost 1 base, V lost 0 bases, and 15 bases had no gene match. As DNA, the CDR3 is TGTGCCAGTAGTATAGATCTAGGGCGACCTAGCGGGAGGAGTCGCACAGATACGCAGTATTTT. Its protein product is CASSIDLGRPSGRSRTDTQYF.

The gene calls are TRBV28 and TRBJ1-1, with 7 nucleotides matching TRBD1. CDR1 MDHEN and CDR2 SYDVKM come from the germline V gene. The V gene end was trimmed by 6 bases and the J gene end by 1 base; junction bases not matched to a gene: 5. This CDR3 region has 14 residues. CDR3 sequence (DNA): TGTGCCAGCAGGGAGGGGGCGGCGAACACTGAAGCTTTCTTT. Its protein product is CASREGAANTEAFF.

The chain recombines TRBV28 with TRBJ1-2; D gene ambiguous. CDR1 and CDR2 from the germline V gene are MDHEN and SYDVKM. Trimming shortened V by 1 base and J by 0 bases, and 6 bases separated the two germline ends. This CDR3 has 14 residues. The CDR3 here is CASSLLRSNYGYTF. Here the CDR3 DNA reads TGTGCCAGCAGTTTATTGAGGTCTAACTATGGCTACACCTTC.

Here the CDR3 DNA reads TGTGCCAGCAGCTTTAGCCCGGGACTAGCGGGAGCTAGCACAGATACGCAGTATTTT. Its translation is CASSFSPGLAGASTDTQYF. The chain carries TRBV7-8 and TRBJ2-3, with 14 bases aligning to TRBD2. V lost 3 bases and J lost 0; bases outside the gene matches: 8. CDR3 length equals 19 residues. Germline V lookup: CDR1 SGHVS, CDR2 FQNEAQ.

The V call is TRBV27, the J call TRBJ1-1; tentatively, D is TRBD1 (5 bases). Germline V gene data show CDR1 as MNHEY and CDR2 as SMNVEV (reference sequence). CDR3 length: 14 amino acids. V shed 4 bases and J shed 4 bases, with 13 bases lying between them. CDR3 residues: CASSWRGGGTEAFF. For the CDR3, the DNA is TGTGCCAGCAGTTGGAGGGGCGGCGGCACTGAAGCTTTCTTT.

The rearrangement joins TRBV5-1 to TRBJ2-7; 10 bases are shared with TRBD1. CDR1 and CDR2 from the germline V gene are SGHRS and YFSETQ. The trim removed 4 bases at V and 2 bases at J, leaving 6 bases unmatched. This CDR3 comprises 15 residues. In DNA form, the CDR3 reads TGCGCCAGCAGCCGGGGACAGGGGATAACCTACGAGCAGTACTTC. It specifies CASSRGQGITYEQYF. Based on the CDR3 plus reference TRBV5-1 and TRBJ2-7, the full variable domain is KAGVTQTPRYLIKTRGQQVTLSCSPISGHRSVSWYQQTPGQGLQFLFEYFSETQRNKGNFPGRFSGRQFSNSRSEMNVSTLELGDSALYLCASSRGQGITYEQYFGPGTRLTVT.

Details on this clone: This sample includes further DNA sequences coding for the same CDR3. The gene calls are TRBV27 and TRBJ2-1; D not certain. With 5 bases removed from V and 0 bases from J, the gap between germline ends came to 11 bases. The CDR3 spans 15 residues. Germline CDR1 MNHEY, CDR2 SMNVEV (reference sequence). The DNA for the CDR3 is TGTGCCAGCAGTCCAGGTGGTGGCTCCTACAATGAGCAGTTCTTC. Residues: CASSPGGGSYNEQFF.

This sequence joins TRBV19 and TRBJ2-1; TRBD1 or TRBD2 may be the D gene (5 bases each). Germline CDR1 and CDR2: LNHDA and SQIVND (reference sequence). CDR3 size: 13 residues. V lost 6 bases, J lost 4 bases, and 10 bases lay in between. CDR3 amino acids: CASSTGTYNEQFF. CDR3 in DNA: TGTGCCAGTAGCACCGGGACGTACAATGAGCAGTTCTTC.

The gene calls are TRBV18 and TRBJ2-4; D possibly corresponds to TRBD1 (6 bases). Germline values: CDR1 KGHSH, CDR2 LQKENI. V gave up 2 bases and J gave up 0 bases, with 17 bases separating them. The CDR3 totals 18 residues. The CDR3 reads CASSPTPGVKLAKNIQYF. CDR3 bases: TGTGCCAGCTCACCAACGCCAGGGGTGAAACTAGCCAAAAACATTCAGTACTTC. The full variable domain, with the rest looked up from reference TRBV18 and TRBJ2-4, is NAGVMQNPRHLVRRRGQEARLRCSPMKGHSHVYWYRQLPEEGLKFMVYLQKENIIDESGMPKERFSAEFPKEGPSILRIQQVVRGDSAAYFCASSPTPGVKLAKNIQYFGAGTRLSVL.

The chain uses TRBV6-4 and TRBJ2-3; D not resolved. CDR3 length: 15 amino acids. Germline-derived CDR1 and CDR2 are MRHNA and SNTAGT. V was trimmed by 0 bases and J by 2 bases, leaving 9 bases between them. CDR3 nucleotides: TGTGCCAGCAGTGACTCCCCGAACCCCACAGATACGCAGTATTTT. Residues: CASSDSPNPTDTQYF.

As concerns this clone: This same CDR3 is encoded by further DNA sequences in the sample. The gene calls are TRBV27 and TRBJ2-1, with D possibly being TRBD1 (5 bases). In germline, CDR1 is MNHEY, CDR2 SMNVEV (reference sequence). The CDR3 sequence is 13 residues long. V lost 2 bases and J 4 bases, leaving 6 bases between the germline ends. CDR3 residues: CASSLDSYNEQFF. DNA of the CDR3: TGTGCCAGCAGTTTAGACAGTTACAATGAGCAGTTCTTC.

The chain employs TRBV27 and TRBJ1-2; the match to TRBD1 covers 9 bases. V lost 0 bases to trimming and J lost 5 bases; unmatched junction nucleotides: 7. Germline values: CDR1 MNHEY, CDR2 SMNVEV (reference sequence). The CDR3 has 16 amino acids. The CDR3 DNA reads as TGTGCCAGCAGTTTATCGCTTGGGACAGGGATATATGGCTACACCTTC. It codes for CASSLSLGTGIYGYTF.

The rearrangement uses TRBV7-6 and TRBJ2-1; 9 positions agree with TRBD2. The CDR3 runs to 18 residues. CDR1 and CDR2 from the germline V gene are SGHVS and FNYEAQ. V trimming: 6 bases; J trimming: 6 bases; junction bases outside the gene matches: 18. The CDR3 here is CASSISEVGGRASNEQFF. The CDR3 bases are TGTGCCAGCAGTATTTCAGAGGTGGGCGGGAGGGCCTCCAATGAGCAGTTCTTC. The whole variable domain, remainder taken from reference TRBV7-6 and TRBJ2-1, is GAGVSQSPRYKVTKRGQDVALRCDPISGHVSLYWYRQALGQGPEFLTYFNYEAQQDKSGLPNDRFSAERPEGSISTLTIQRTEQRDSAMYRCASSISEVGGRASNEQFFGPGTRLTVL.

This CDR3 reads CASSLDTLASSEQYF. The CDR3 DNA is TGTGCCAGCAGCTTGGATACTCTAGCGTCCAGCGAGCAGTACTTC. This chain links TRBV7-9 with TRBJ2-7; tentatively, D is TRBD2 (6 bases). The germline gives CDR1 SEHNR, CDR2 FQNEAQ (reference sequence). V shed 3 bases and J shed 6 bases, with 18 bases lying between them. This CDR3 comprises 15 residues.

This chain connects TRBV4-3 to TRBJ2-1, with TRBD2 matching over 9 bases. This CDR3 has 17 amino acids. The V gene's germline CDR1 is LGHNA and CDR2 YSLEER. Unmatched junction bases numbered 9, after V lost 5 bases and J lost 1 base. CDR3: CASSDYRREGSYNEQFF. In DNA, the CDR3 is TGCGCCAGCAGCGATTACAGGCGGGAGGGGTCCTACAATGAGCAGTTCTTC.

V is TRBV19 and J is TRBJ1-1, with D possibly being TRBD1 (6 bases). V dropped 5 bases and J dropped 0 bases, with 19 bases sitting between them. The CDR3 runs 17 residues. Germline values: CDR1 LNHDA, CDR2 SQIVND (reference sequence). CDR3 protein: CASSSPRTEPMNTEAFF. Written as DNA, the CDR3 is TGTGCCAGTAGTTCCCCTCGGACAGAGCCCATGAACACTGAAGCTTTCTTT.

For the CDR3, the DNA is TGTGCCAGCAGCACCACAGGGACAGGGGGCGTCGACGAGCAGTACTTC. Its protein product is CASSTTGTGGVDEQYF. This sequence joins TRBV7-9 and TRBJ2-7; TRBD1 agrees at 12 bases. Trimming removed 5 bases from V and 5 bases from J; junction bases left unmatched: 10. This CDR3 has 16 amino acids. CDR1 and CDR2 (germline): SEHNR, FQNEAQ (reference sequence).

This clone was detected only once. Other DNA variants within this sample encode the same CDR3. This rearrangement joins TRBV19 to TRBJ2-7, with D maybe TRBD2 (6 bases). Germline V gene data show CDR1 as LNHDA and CDR2 as SQIVND (reference sequence). CDR3 length: 13 residues. The V gene lost 5 bases and the J gene lost 1 base, with 9 bases spanning the gap. CDR3 loop: CASSGGGSYEQYF. For the CDR3, the DNA is TGTGCCAGTAGTGGGGGAGGATCCTACGAGCAGTACTTC.

This sequence joins TRBV11-2 and TRBJ2-7; tentative D call: TRBD2 (5 bases). Germline CDR1 reads SGHAT; CDR2 reads FQNNGV. The CDR3 totals 12 residues. Trimming cost V 1 base and J 11 bases, with 12 bases left between them. The CDR3 region has the DNA TGTGCCAGCAGCTTAGGTATTACGGGGAAGTACTTC. Translated: CASSLGITGKYF.

This rearrangement joins TRBV7-3 to TRBJ2-2, with D perhaps matching TRBD1 or TRBD2 (6 bases each). Germline CDR1 SGHTA, CDR2 FQGTGA. Trimming took off 4 bases at V and 4 bases at J, with 13 bases between the two ends. CDR3 size: 15 residues. As DNA, the CDR3 is TGTGCCAGCAGCTCACAGGGAGGAGGCACCGGGGAGCTGTTTTTT. It specifies CASSSQGGGTGELFF.